Reported below is one TCR beta chain. MiXCR, run by TCRdb on the RT-PCR reads, gives a single entry per CDR3 protein. This table has 10,000 to 15,000 distinct CDR3 sequences, 25% appearing once. The entry originates in a study of patients and donors after allogeneic stem cell transplantation. Trimming removed 1 base from V and 9 bases from J, with 13 bases in between. CDR1 DFQATT and CDR2 SNEGSKA come from the germline V gene (reference sequence). This CDR3 contains 14 residues. Sequenced material: blood, either unsorted or a sorted T cell fraction (not recorded which). J is TRBJ1-6 and V is TRBV20-1; a weak D match, TRBD1 (5 bases). This TCR was recovered from a human donor who was either an allogeneic HSCT recipient or a stem cell or donor lymphocyte infusion donor (not recorded which). It is not recorded whose cells these are; they may come from a transplant donor. Here the CDR3 DNA reads TGCAGTGCTAGAGGAACAGGAAGTAGTTCACCCCTCCACTTT. Translated: CSARGTGSSSPLHF.